This T cell receptor (beta chain) was sequenced during a study of neurological immune-mediated disorders. Germline V gene sequence: CDR1 MNHEY, CDR2 SVGAGI. CDR3 length equals 16 residues. V lost 5 bases to trimming and J lost 0 bases; unmatched junction nucleotides: 7. Findings and caveats of the study: HTLV-1-associated myelopathy had the most TCR clonal expansion, and multiple sclerosis had the least, less than healthy controls.

This clonotype occurred many times. Its antigen is as yet unknown. Each CDR3 protein is one row after TCRdb ran MiXCR on the 5' RACE reads. The sample records roughly 71,000 distinct CDR3 sequences, about 4% being singletons. Sequenced: PBMCs. The receptor was derived from a man aged 25 to 40 with multiple sclerosis. The rearrangement joins TRBV6-5 to TRBJ2-1, with 7 bases aligning to TRBD1. CDR3 coding DNA: TGTGCCAGCAGTCCCTATTCAGGGGGCTCCTACAATGAGCAGTTCTTC. Translation: CASSPYSGGSYNEQFF.